These 4 T cell receptor beta chains were all obtained from the same sample, sequenced in a study of blood T cell repertoires in COVID-19. Only in-frame clones appear in the TCRdb table, and some are missing; sequencing was by immunoSEQ multiplex PCR. The sample contains approximately 130,000 clones, less than 90% of which appear only once. The sample consisted of PBMCs or T cells enriched from blood (not recorded which). The receptor set was obtained from a man between 25 and 39 years old who had recovered from COVID-19.

The chain links TRBV6-5 to TRBJ2-7; 8 bases match TRBD1. J was trimmed by 1 base and V by 2 bases; bases with no gene match: 4. In germline, CDR1 is MNHEY, CDR2 SVGAGI. This CDR3 region has 15 residues. The CDR3 sequence: CASSYDRGKSYEQYV. The CDR3 nucleotides read TGTGCCAGCAGTTACGACAGGGGAAAGTCCTACGAGCAGTACGTC.

V is TRBV27 and J is TRBJ1-4; 10 bases are a match to TRBD1. The CDR3 sequence is 17 residues long. V lost 6 bases to trimming and J lost 8 bases; unmatched junction nucleotides: 15. The V gene's germline CDR1 is MNHEY and CDR2 SMNVEV (reference sequence). CDR3 in amino acids: CASSPTGTGAGREKLFF. The CDR3 DNA reads TGTGCCAGCAGCCCAACCGGGACAGGGGCAGGAAGGGAAAAACTGTTTTTT.

This chain uses TRBV15 with TRBJ1-6, with 10 bases that match TRBD1. The CDR3 consists of 17 residues. The germline gives CDR1 LNHNV, CDR2 YYDKDF (reference sequence). V trimming: 2 bases; J trimming: 3 bases; junction bases outside the gene matches: 4. CDR3: CATSRKRTGGYNSPLHF. CDR3 DNA: TGTGCCACCAGCAGAAAAAGGACAGGGGGCTATAATTCACCCCTCCACTTT.

The J gene is TRBJ1-6, the V gene TRBV4-1; 8 bases fit TRBD1. V trimming: 3 bases; J trimming: 8 bases; junction bases outside the gene matches: 12. The length of the CDR3 is 17 residues. The germline CDR1 and CDR2 sequences are MGHRA and YSYEKL. In DNA, the CDR3 is TGCGCCAGCAGCCACTTTACATCAGGGGGCCGGGATTCACCCCTCCACTTT. Its protein is CASSHFTSGGRDSPLHF.